This passage covers 5 T cell receptor beta chains from one sample sequenced in a study of blood T cells in healthy people across ages. The authors ran a second PCR of about 6 to 11 cycles using a sample-barcoded 5' primer and a J-beta primer mix. MiXCR, applied by TCRdb to the 5' RACE reads, yields one record per CDR3 protein. Of roughly 1.5 million distinct CDR3 sequences listed, 40% to 45% are singletons. The sequenced sample consisted of blood. The receptor source for this set is a woman younger than 30 in good health.

The chain carries TRBV7-3 and TRBJ1-2, with D hard to call. V lost 5 bases, J lost 4 bases, and 17 bases lay in between. Germline CDR1 is SGHTA and CDR2 is FQGTGA. This CDR3 has 15 amino acids. The CDR3 coding sequence is TGTGCCAGCAGCCTTATCGGAGGAGTTGCCTATGGCTACACCTTC. Protein: CASSLIGGVAYGYTF.

The chain employs TRBV4-3 and TRBJ1-5, with D possibly TRBD1 on 6 matching bases. CDR1 is LGHNA, CDR2 YSLEER, per germline. The V end was cut by 2 bases, the J end by 2 bases, with 10 bases between. The CDR3 is 15 amino acids. The CDR3 DNA reads TGCGCCAGCAGCCAAAAAAGACAGGGCAATCAGCCCCAGCATTTT. This gives the protein CASSQKRQGNQPQHF.

In its sample, this clonotype was seen a few times. The rearrangement uses TRBV7-3 and TRBJ1-2; no reliable D call. Trimming cost V 5 bases and J 4 bases, with 29 bases left between them. The CDR3 has 19 amino acids. In germline, CDR1 is SGHTA, CDR2 FQGTGA. The CDR3 DNA reads TGTGCCAGCAGCCCTGTAGTGAGGCCCATCAAAGGAGTTGTCTATGGCTACACCTTC. Protein sequence: CASSPVVRPIKGVVYGYTF. Full variable domain (missing parts from reference TRBV7-3 and TRBJ1-2): GAGVSQTPSNKVTEKGKYVELRCDPISGHTALYWYRQSLGQGPEFLIYFQGTGAADDSGLPNDRFFAVRPEGSVSTLKIQRTERGDSAVYLCASSPVVRPIKGVVYGYTFGSGTRLTVV.

This clonotype has at least ten counts. The chain links TRBV12-3 or TRBV12-4 to TRBJ2-3, with a tentative D call TRBD1 (6 bases). The CDR3 length is 14 residues. Trimming removed 7 bases from V and 2 bases from J, with 13 bases in between. The CDR3 coding sequence is TGTGCCAGCACTTCACAGGGAATCACAGATACGCAGTATTTT. This codes for CASTSQGITDTQYF.

CDR3 nucleotides: TGTGCCAGCAGCGTGGACACATGGGTCGAAAAACTGTTTTTT. This encodes CASSVDTWVEKLFF. The V call is TRBV5-5, the J call TRBJ1-4, with a possible D match to TRBD1 (5 bases). Trimming left V 4 bases short and J 8 bases short, with 15 bases between. The CDR3 spans 14 residues. CDR1 and CDR2 (germline): SGHKS, YYEKEE (reference sequence).